Listed below are T cell receptor beta chains from one sample, sequenced in a study of T cells expressing NK-cell markers. Each CDR3 protein gets one entry in TCRdb, which reprocessed the 5' RACE reads and gives no DNA. The sample totals a few hundred thousand distinct CDR3 sequences. Sequenced sample: blood T cells: a sorted CD56 or NKG2C T cell subset, CD4+ or CD8+ T cells, or bulk PBMC T cells (not recorded which). These receptors all stem from a man younger than 30 in good health. Both conserved end residues are part of each CDR3.

length	V	J	CDR3
14	TRBV27	TRBJ1-2	CASSSYRTDIGYTF
19	TRBV20-1	TRBJ2-1	CSARTGGAWTSLSFNEQFF
12	TRBV3-1	TRBJ1-4	CASGRSNEKLFF
14	TRBV10-3	TRBJ2-1	CAISDGGPHNEQFF
11	TRBV10-3	TRBJ2-7	CAISEFSEQYF
15	TRBV11-2	TRBJ2-1	CASSTSDLRTNEQFF
16	TRBV29-1	TRBJ2-3	CSVVARDSKSTDTQYF
12	TRBV20-1	TRBJ2-7	CSARRLLPEQYF
15	TRBV7-9	TRBJ2-1	CASSSPATSGDEQFF
17	TRBV5-4	TRBJ2-1	CASSSAASGSSYNEQFF
17	TRBV12-3/TRBV12-4	TRBJ1-5	CASSLTSGSAGNQPQHF
13	TRBV20-1	TRBJ2-7	CSVKPQGHYEQYF
16	TRBV7-2	TRBJ2-5	CASSFYRDIEQETQYF
15	TRBV5-1	TRBJ2-1	CASSWGTILRYEQFF
16	TRBV6-1	TRBJ1-2	CASSAIDRGRNYGYTF
14	TRBV7-2	TRBJ2-7	CASSMDSQSYEQYF
17	TRBV7-3	TRBJ2-3	CATFWGLAGASTDTQYF
16	TRBV9	TRBJ2-1	CASSEPHSGSRIEQFF
18	TRBV6-1	TRBJ2-1	CASSVGLAGARFYNEQFF
19	TRBV12-3/TRBV12-4	TRBJ2-1	CASSFKTSGRPSSYNEQFF
18	TRBV15	TRBJ2-2	CATSRDSGGSPHTGELFF
14	TRBV5-1	TRBJ1-1	CASSPGTENTEAFF
12	TRBV7-2	TRBJ2-3	CATKPGGDTQYF
15	TRBV20-1	TRBJ1-6	CSAKTRAPYNSPLHF
19	TRBV6-1	TRBJ2-1	CASSPRTSGRGSSYNEQFF
16	TRBV7-9	TRBJ2-7	CASSLESGVRGYEQYF
15	TRBV12-3/TRBV12-4	TRBJ2-1	CASSGQGRPRGEQFF
16	TRBV7-9	TRBJ2-1	CASSLAGTSVNNEQFF
14	TRBV4-2	TRBJ2-3	CASSQGQNTDTQYF
15	TRBV4-2	TRBJ2-1	CASSHTGLASNEQFF
15	TRBV29-1	TRBJ1-2	CSVEGDGGRVGGYTF
15	TRBV7-2	TRBJ2-7	CASSLELAGGNEQYF
15	TRBV7-2	TRBJ1-1	CASSLATGAITEAFF
12	TRBV29-1	TRBJ2-1	CSVHTGYAEQFF
18	TRBV3-1	TRBJ2-5	CASSPNPASGRAGETQYF
16	TRBV21-1	TRBJ2-7	CGNTPGVASEDYEQYF
16	TRBV3-1	TRBJ2-3	CASSPPSGAGTDTQYF
15	TRBV27	TRBJ2-3	CASSLSPASTDTQYF
17	TRBV21-1	TRBJ1-5	CASSKFGRAGDDQPQHF
16	TRBV9	TRBJ2-7	CASSVGLAGSSYEQYF
13	TRBV29-1	TRBJ1-4	CSGRDRADEKLFF
12	TRBV10-3	TRBJ2-3	CAISVGDYRQYF
14	TRBV7-3	TRBJ2-5	CASSLNGRQETQYF
15	TRBV9	TRBJ1-2	CASSVVSGGLHGYTF
14	TRBV7-6	TRBJ2-1	CASTAGGPFNEQFF
17	TRBV14	TRBJ2-1	CASSQDLGGSIFHEQFF
15	TRBV7-3	TRBJ2-1	CASSLGQGRYNEQFF
14	TRBV14	TRBJ1-1	CASSQKTGGTEAFF
21	TRBV27	TRBJ2-1	CASSFLGLAGVGGESYNEQFF
16	TRBV7-8	TRBJ2-7	CASSGPVAGLSYEQYF
17	TRBV28	TRBJ2-1	CASSLEPLASSYNEQFF
13	TRBV5-1	TRBJ2-1	CASSPDSHNEQFF
14	TRBV5-1	TRBJ2-3	CASSLAGDSNTQYF
18	TRBV5-1	TRBJ2-3	CASSLATSGEFSTDTQYF
15	TRBV11-2	TRBJ2-6	CASSLFSVGANVLTF
16	TRBV19	TRBJ2-1	CASSMADGLYPHEQFF
14	TRBV7-2	TRBJ1-5	CASSLPRNNQPQHF
15	TRBV9	TRBJ2-7	CASSGTSGRSPEQYF
14	TRBV6-1	TRBJ1-6	CASRNRVLNSPLHF